The 25 T cell receptor beta chains presented below share a single source sample, sequenced in a study of T cells in Graves' hyperthyroidism and ophthalmopathy. RNA transcripts were the template for amplifying TCR beta CDR3 regions. Initially, a first-round RT-PCR of the TCR CDR3 employed the HTBI primer set. TCRdb reprocessed the multiplex PCR reads via MiXCR and lists one record per CDR3 protein. This sample carries some 360,000 distinct CDR3 sequences, more than 11% of them seen once, and the ten largest clones take 8% to 13%. The sample consisted of blood. These receptors came from an older woman with Graves' hyperthyroidism.

This chain uses TRBV4-1 with TRBJ2-2, with no clear D. V was cut by 0 bases and J by 4 bases, with 9 bases left in between. The CDR3 totals 15 residues. In germline, CDR1 is MGHRA, CDR2 YSYEKL. For the CDR3, the DNA is TGCGCCAGCAGCCAAGATTTAAGGCTCACCGGGGAGCTGTTTTTT. The encoded protein is CASSQDLRLTGELFF.

At least ten counts were recorded for this clonotype. The chain couples TRBV7-9 to TRBJ2-1; perhaps TRBD1 as D (6 bases). The CDR3 has 15 amino acids. V was clipped by 0 bases and J by 5 bases, with 11 bases between them. Germline CDR1 SEHNR, CDR2 FQNEAQ (reference sequence). The DNA for the CDR3 is TGTGCCAGCAGCTTAGCAGGGGGTTTCGACAATGAGCAGTTCTTC. This translates into CASSLAGGFDNEQFF.

Many counts were recorded for this clonotype. The chain is built from TRBV6-2 or TRBV6-3 and TRBJ2-1; D gene ambiguous. The germline V gene has CDR1 MNHEY and CDR2 SVGEGT. CDR3 length: 11 residues. Trimming shortened V by 7 bases and J by 5 bases, and 6 bases separated the two germline ends. In DNA, the CDR3 is TGTGCCAGCACCGCCGACAATGAGCAGTTCTTC. It encodes CASTADNEQFF.

The table lists this clonotype with a few counts. This chain connects TRBV4-2 to TRBJ2-7, with 11 bases that match TRBD2. Germline values: CDR1 LGHNA, CDR2 YNFKEQ. CDR3 size: 16 residues. The V and J ends lost 1 base and 3 bases, in that order; junction bases with no gene match: 5. The CDR3 nucleotides are TGTGCCAGCAGCCAAGGTCCGGGACTAGCGGTCTACGAGCAGTACTTC. Its protein is CASSQGPGLAVYEQYF.

The CDR3 loop reads CSAAGTANEKLFF. DNA for the CDR3: TGCAGTGCGGCCGGGACAGCTAATGAAAAACTGTTTTTT. The V and J genes are TRBV20-1 and TRBJ1-4, with 7 bases lining up with TRBD1. The CDR3 is 13 residues long. V shed 6 bases and J 3 bases; nucleotides not matched to a gene: 4. The germline gives CDR1 DFQATT, CDR2 SNEGSKA (reference sequence).

This clonotype was observed many times. This rearrangement joins TRBV2 to TRBJ1-1, with TRBD1 as a possible D gene (5 bases). Trimming took 7 bases from V and 5 from J, leaving 8 bases between them. Germline assignment: CDR1 SNHLY and CDR2 FYNNEI. This CDR3 has 11 amino acids. The CDR3, as DNA: TGTGCCAGCATGGGGGAGACTGAAGCTTTCTTT. Its protein is CASMGETEAFF. Together with reference TRBV2 and TRBJ1-1, the CDR3 gives the full variable domain: EPEVTQTPSHQVTQMGQEVILRCVPISNHLYFYWYRQILGQKVEFLVSFYNNEISEKSEIFDDQFSVERPDGSNFTLKIRSTKLEDSAMYFCASMGETEAFFGQGTRLTVV.

This clonotype has only a few counts. V gene TRBV12-3 or TRBV12-4 combines with J gene TRBJ2-1, with D perhaps matching TRBD2 (6 bases). CDR3 size: 16 residues. Deletions cut 1 base from V and 4 bases from J, with 14 bases between. CDR3 nucleotides: TGTGCCAGCAGTTTAGGGCCAGGAGGGCTATACAATGAGCAGTTCTTC. Amino acid sequence: CASSLGPGGLYNEQFF.

This clonotype was seen many times. The J gene is TRBJ1-4, the V gene TRBV6-1; the match to TRBD1 covers 9 bases. The CDR3 length is 14 residues. Germline V gene sequence: CDR1 MNHNS, CDR2 SASEGT. Trimming cost V 7 bases and J 2 bases; bases outside gene matches: 2. CDR3: CASTGTGTNEKLFF. The CDR3 DNA is TGTGCCAGCACCGGGACAGGGACTAATGAAAAACTGTTTTTT.

This clonotype was recorded many times. This chain connects TRBV28 to TRBJ1-2, with no clear D. Germline CDR1 is MDHEN and CDR2 is SYDVKM. V was cut by 3 bases and J by 3 bases, with 8 bases left in between. The CDR3 contains 13 residues. The CDR3 loop is CASSLGRYYGYTF. CDR3 DNA: TGTGCCAGCAGTTTGGGCCGCTACTATGGCTACACCTTC.

This clonotype appeared many times. The gene calls are TRBV3-1 and TRBJ1-1; D is unresolved. The germline CDR1 and CDR2 sequences are LGHDT and YNNKEL (reference sequence). The CDR3 spans 17 residues. With 4 bases removed from V and 0 bases from J, the gap between germline ends came to 18 bases. The CDR3 spells CASSLDRFGQVNTEAFF. CDR3 in DNA: TGTGCCAGCAGCCTCGATCGTTTCGGGCAAGTGAACACTGAAGCTTTCTTT.

At least ten counts were recorded for this clonotype. This rearrangement joins TRBV20-1 to TRBJ1-5, with 7 positions matching TRBD1. CDR3 length: 14 residues. Trimming removed 0 bases from V and 2 bases from J; junction bases left unmatched: 1. CDR1 and CDR2 (germline): DFQATT, SNEGSKA (reference sequence). CDR3 in DNA: TGCAGTGCTAGAGATGACAGGGGCAATCAGCCCCAGCATTTT. Protein sequence: CSARDDRGNQPQHF.

This clonotype was counted a few times. One end of the junction does not line up with germline, which may come from a read error. CDR3 amino acids: CAGSQLRYEQYF. In nucleotides, the CDR3 is TGTGCCGGCAGCCAGCTACGCTACGAGCAGTACTTC. The rearrangement links TRBV3-1 to TRBJ2-7; D gene ambiguous. Germline V CDR1 and CDR2: LGHDT, YNNKEL (reference sequence). The CDR3 is 12 residues long.

Here the CDR3 DNA reads TGTGCCAGCTGGGACCCACAGGCCCCGAACACTGAAGCTTTCTTT. Translating gives CASWDPQAPNTEAFF. The chain combines TRBV5-4 with TRBJ1-1; tentatively, D is TRBD1 (5 bases). Germline CDR1 SGHNT, CDR2 YYREEE (reference sequence). Trimming left V 7 bases short and J 1 base short, with 17 bases between. The CDR3 runs 15 residues.

A few counts support this clonotype. The chain links TRBV19 to TRBJ1-5, with a weak D call TRBD1 (5 bases). CDR1 LNHDA and CDR2 SQIVND come from the germline V gene (reference sequence). The V end was cut by 9 bases, the J end by 3 bases, with 12 bases between. This CDR3 comprises 13 residues. The CDR3 DNA follows: TGTGCCAGCCGTTGGGGGTTCAATCAGCCCCAGCATTTT. Its protein product is CASRWGFNQPQHF.

In this sample, this clonotype turned up a few times. CDR3 coding DNA: TGTGCCAGCACCGACGACTCTGGGGCCAACGTCCTGACTTTC. Translating gives CASTDDSGANVLTF. The rearrangement uses TRBV27 and TRBJ2-6; D is unclear. The ends were cut back, 7 bases at V and 0 bases at J, with 7 bases in the middle. Per the germline V gene, CDR1 is MNHEY and CDR2 is SMNVEV (reference sequence). CDR3 length equals 14 residues.

Many counts were recorded for this clonotype. The J gene is TRBJ1-5, the V gene TRBV29-1; a weak D match, TRBD1 (6 bases). V lost 5 bases to trimming and J lost 9 bases, with 14 bases between them. The germline V gene has CDR1 SQVTM and CDR2 ANQGSEA. The CDR3 runs 12 residues. DNA of the CDR3: TGCAGCGTTTCAGGGGTACGGGGGCCCCAGCATTTT. This codes for CSVSGVRGPQHF. Together with reference TRBV29-1 and TRBJ1-5, the CDR3 gives the full variable domain: SAVISQKPSRDICQRGTSLTIQCQVDSQVTMMFWYRQQPGQSLTLIATANQGSEATYESGFVIDKFPISRPNLTFSTLTVSNMSPEDSSIYLCSVSGVRGPQHFGDGTRLSIL.

This chain joins TRBV2 and TRBJ2-7, with 9 bases matching TRBD2. The germline CDR1 and CDR2 sequences are SNHLY and FYNNEI. There are 15 residues in the CDR3. Germline trimming cut 6 bases from V and 6 bases from J; bases unmatched to any gene: 12. The CDR3 DNA reads TGTGCCAGCAGCGCGGGGGGGCTTTCCTTCAGCGAGCAGTACTTC. Protein sequence: CASSAGGLSFSEQYF.

This clonotype was counted between two and nine times. The V gene is TRBV5-1, the J gene TRBJ1-3, with TRBD1 as a possible D gene (5 bases). The V end was cut by 3 bases, the J end by 0 bases, with 13 bases between. Germline values: CDR1 SGHRS, CDR2 YFSETQ. This CDR3 contains 16 residues. For the CDR3, the DNA is TGCGCCAGCAGCTCCGGGACGGGTAACTCTGGAAACACCATATATTTT. It yields the protein CASSSGTGNSGNTIYF.

There are a few counts of this clonotype. The chain employs TRBV24-1 and TRBJ2-7, with D unresolved. Per germline, CDR1 KGHDR and CDR2 SFDVKD. This CDR3 comprises 13 residues. The ends were cut back, 3 bases at V and 1 base at J, with 6 bases in the middle. The CDR3 loop reads CATSDASSYEQYF. Here the CDR3 DNA reads TGTGCCACCAGTGATGCTAGTTCCTACGAGCAGTACTTC.

This clonotype was seen at least ten times. The gene calls are TRBV6-1 and TRBJ2-1; TRBD1 agrees at 11 bases. The CDR3 runs 15 residues. CDR1 and CDR2 from the germline V gene are MNHNS and SASEGT. Germline trimming cut 3 bases from V and 2 bases from J; bases unmatched to any gene: 0. The CDR3 region has the DNA TGTGCCAGCAGTGAGGACAGGGGGCCCTACAATGAGCAGTTCTTC. It specifies CASSEDRGPYNEQFF.

The gene calls are TRBV5-4 and TRBJ2-3, with D uncertain. Trimming took off 0 bases at V and 4 bases at J, with 15 bases between the two ends. Germline V lookup: CDR1 SGHNT, CDR2 YYREEE (reference sequence). This CDR3 spans 16 amino acids. The DNA of the CDR3 is TGTGCCAGCAGCTTGGCCTTTCAGGAAGGAGCAGATACGCAGTATTTT. This encodes CASSLAFQEGADTQYF. Variable domain in full (rest from reference TRBV5-4 and TRBJ2-3): ETGVTQSPTHLIKTRGQQVTLRCSSQSGHNTVSWYQQALGQGPQFIFQYYREEENGRGNFPPRFSGLQFPNYSSELNVNALELDDSALYLCASSLAFQEGADTQYFGPGTRLTVL.

Many counts were recorded for this clonotype. The rearrangement joins TRBV11-2 to TRBJ1-2; D remains ambiguous. Per germline, CDR1 SGHAT and CDR2 FQNNGV. V lost 5 bases, J lost 4 bases, and 5 bases lay in between. The CDR3 runs to 11 residues. The CDR3 sequence is CASSQLYGYTF. CDR3 nucleotides: TGTGCCAGCAGCCAACTCTATGGCTACACCTTC.

Many counts were recorded for this clonotype. The chain employs TRBV28 and TRBJ2-7, with D perhaps given as TRBD1 or TRBD2 (5 bases each). Germline V gene lookup returns CDR1 MDHEN and CDR2 SYDVKM. V lost 1 base, J lost 4 bases, and 20 bases lay in between. The CDR3 loop spans 17 amino acids. The CDR3 nucleotides read TGTGCCAGCAGTTTATACCTAGGGACCCCGCGGCAGTACGAGCAGTACTTC. Translation: CASSLYLGTPRQYEQYF. Full variable domain (missing parts from reference TRBV28 and TRBJ2-7): DVKVTQSSRYLVKRTGEKVFLECVQDMDHENMFWYRQDPGLGLRLIYFSYDVKMKEKGDIPEGYSVSREKKERFSLILESASTNQTSMYLCASSLYLGTPRQYEQYFGPGTRLTVT.

In this sample, this clonotype turned up many times. The chain combines TRBV11-2 with TRBJ2-1; 14 bases fit TRBD2. The length of the CDR3 is 15 residues. Trimming at V came to 7 bases and at J to 8 bases, leaving 7 bases not matched to a gene. The germline CDR1 and CDR2 sequences are SGHAT and FQNNGV. CDR3 region: CASTFSGLAGDEQFF. CDR3 DNA: TGTGCCAGCACCTTTTCGGGACTAGCGGGAGATGAGCAGTTCTTC. Supplemented by reference TRBV11-2 and TRBJ2-1, the full variable domain reads EAGVAQSPRYKIIEKRQSVAFWCNPISGHATLYWYQQILGQGPKLLIQFQNNGVVDDSQLPKDRFSAERLKGVDSTLKIQPAKLEDSAVYLCASTFSGLAGDEQFFGPGTRLTVL.

This clonotype has a count of ten or more. V gene TRBV12-3 or TRBV12-4 combines with J gene TRBJ2-5; 11 positions match TRBD2. The CDR3 covers 16 residues. The V gene end was trimmed by 5 bases and the J gene end by 1 base; junction bases not matched to a gene: 6. This CDR3 is CASSTGTSGFQETQYF. In nucleotides, the CDR3 is TGTGCCAGCAGTACCGGGACTAGCGGATTCCAAGAGACCCAGTACTTC.